The clone carrying this TCR beta chain is a singleton in its sample. Its target is unknown. The data were obtained in a study of T cell responses to AZD1222 COVID-19 vaccine. Broader study findings: Baseline seropositives among AZD1222 recipients totaled only 6 or 7. Spike-specific TCR breadth and depth went up after people got two AZD1222 doses. In the spike-specific TCR repertoire, nearly half reportedly target unmutated variant regions. Dominant CD4 TCR responses targeted spike regions 160-218 and 743-854.

The assay was immunoSEQ multiplex PCR, and TCRdb's table has in-frame clones only and misses some. The sample shows about 42,000 clones, about nine tenths of them seen only once. Germline CDR1 and CDR2: SNHLY and FYNNEI. Deletions cut 8 bases from V and 7 bases from J, with 11 bases between. The CDR3 loop spans 11 amino acids. The TCR sequence derives from an adult who received the AZD1222 COVID-19 vaccine. This chain connects TRBV2 to TRBJ1-2; TRBD1 might be the D (5 bases). The specimen was peripheral blood, collected 28 days after the second AZD1222 dose. CDR3 bases: TGTGCCAGCGAGCAGGGCGGTGGCTACACCTTC. This sequence encodes CASEQGGGYTF.